The 26 T cell receptor beta chains listed next were all sequenced from one sample in a study of vaccination and CD4 T cells after COVID-19. Indicated treatment: approximately 10-day PBMC culture with coronavirus spike peptide pools or control peptides (ViraFEST assay). Their specific antigens are unknown. CD4+ T cells that had been cultured provided DNA sequenced with the Oncomine TCR Beta short-read assay. TCRdb ran MiXCR on the PCR reads and lists one entry per CDR3 protein. The sample holds roughly 10,000 distinct CDR3 sequences; about 54% are singletons and the top ten take around two fifths. Input material: CD4+ T cells from blood, cultured in vitro. These receptors all stem from a human donor who had recovered from COVID-19.

The V call is TRBV4-1, the J call TRBJ1-1; D is unresolved. The ends were cut back, 1 base at V and 6 bases at J, with 12 bases in the middle. The V gene's germline CDR1 is MGHRA and CDR2 YSYEKL. The CDR3 totals 14 residues. Here the CDR3 reads CASSQGLTRAEAFF. CDR3 nucleotides: TGCGCCAGCAGCCAAGGTTTAACGAGGGCTGAAGCTTTCTTT.

This clonotype was counted only a few times. This chain joins TRBV6-1 and TRBJ1-2, with unresolved D. The CDR3 consists of 13 residues. CDR1 is MNHNS, CDR2 SASEGT, per germline. V was trimmed by 3 bases and J by 5 bases, leaving 10 bases between them. CDR3 residues: CASSDPLGYGYTF. The CDR3 nucleotides are TGTGCCAGCAGTGACCCCCTCGGATATGGCTACACCTTC.

The V gene is TRBV7-9, the J gene TRBJ1-6, with D perhaps matching TRBD1 (6 bases). The CDR3 is made up of 14 amino acids. Germline CDR1 is SEHNR and CDR2 is FQNEAQ (reference sequence). Deletions cut 5 bases from V and 10 bases from J, with 15 bases between. In DNA, the CDR3 is TGTGCCAGCAGCCAGGGAGGGGGGGCCTCACCCCTCCACTTT. Protein: CASSQGGGASPLHF.

This chain joins TRBV12-3 or TRBV12-4 and TRBJ2-3; TRBD2 might be the D (5 bases). V was shortened by 4 bases and J by 2 bases, with 16 bases between the two germline ends. The CDR3 consists of 16 residues. CDR3 DNA sequence: TGTGCCAGCAGTTACCCTGCCGGACTTGCCACAGATACGCAGTATTTT. Translation gives CASSYPAGLATDTQYF.

The table lists this clonotype with a few counts. The rearrangement links TRBV5-4 to TRBJ1-1; no clear D gene. The CDR3 is 14 amino acids. CDR1 and CDR2 from the germline V gene are SGHNT and YYREEE (reference sequence). V dropped 6 bases and J dropped 1 base, with 13 bases sitting between them. CDR3 DNA: TGTGCCAGCACCAACCTCCGGGCGAACACTGAAGCTTTCTTT. Translation: CASTNLRANTEAFF.

The rearrangement links TRBV14 to TRBJ1-6; the D is unclear. CDR1 is SGHDN and CDR2 is FVKESK in the germline V gene. V was trimmed by 0 bases and J by 13 bases, leaving 7 bases between them. The CDR3 covers 12 residues. CDR3 nucleotide sequence: TGTGCCAGCAGCCAAGACAGGCCGCCCCTCCACTTT. As protein: CASSQDRPPLHF. Filled out from reference TRBV14 and TRBJ1-6, the complete variable domain reads EAGVTQFPSHSVIEKGQTVTLRCDPISGHDNLYWYRRVMGKEIKFLLHFVKESKQDESGMPNNRFLAERTGGTYSTLKVQPAELEDSGVYFCASSQDRPPLHFGNGTRLTVT.

This clonotype is a singleton in its sample. The chain links TRBV2 to TRBJ1-1; D is possibly TRBD1 (5 bases). The V and J ends lost 7 bases and 3 bases respectively, with 15 bases between them. This CDR3 contains 14 residues. Germline-derived CDR1 and CDR2 are SNHLY and FYNNEI. This CDR3 reads CASIQGQWDTEAFF. CDR3 DNA: TGTGCCAGCATCCAGGGCCAGTGGGACACTGAAGCTTTCTTT.

The V gene is TRBV20-1, the J gene TRBJ2-2; 10 bases line up with TRBD2. The ends lost 1 base at V and 2 bases at J; junction bases unmatched: 7. Germline V gene sequence: CDR1 DFQATT, CDR2 SNEGSKA (reference sequence). This CDR3 region has 17 residues. CDR3 in DNA: TGCAGTGCTAGAGGGATCACTAGCGGGGCCAACACCGGGGAGCTGTTTTTT. Its protein product is CSARGITSGANTGELFF.

This chain links TRBV6-2 or TRBV6-3 with TRBJ2-7, with 7 bases matching TRBD1. V lost 5 bases and J lost 2; bases outside the gene matches: 3. The germline V gene encodes CDR1 MNHEY and CDR2 SVGEGT. The CDR3 runs to 13 residues. CDR3 bases: TGTGCCAGCAGTCAGGGACAGACCTACGAGCAGTACTTC. The encoded protein is CASSQGQTYEQYF.

In its sample, this clonotype was seen a few times. The V and J genes are TRBV27 and TRBJ2-2, with 7 bases matching TRBD2. The CDR3 totals 18 residues. The junction had 10 bases not matched to a gene; V was cut back by 3 bases and J by 0 bases. Germline-derived CDR1 and CDR2 are MNHEY and SMNVEV (reference sequence). The CDR3 nucleotides read TGTGCCAGCAGTTTCCAGGGTGGGGGGGTGGCGAACACCGGGGAGCTGTTTTTT. It codes for CASSFQGGGVANTGELFF.

This clonotype has only a few counts. The V and J genes are TRBV6-1 and TRBJ1-2; D not resolved. With 0 bases removed from V and 2 bases from J, the gap between germline ends came to 4 bases. Per the germline V gene, CDR1 is MNHNS and CDR2 is SASEGT. This CDR3 has 13 amino acids. CDR3 protein: CASSEAGNYGYTF. The CDR3 nucleotides read TGTGCCAGCAGTGAAGCGGGAAACTATGGCTACACCTTC.

The J gene is TRBJ1-5, the V gene TRBV15; D unresolved. This CDR3 is 17 amino acids long. V dropped 0 bases and J dropped 1 base, with 13 bases sitting between them. CDR1 is LNHNV, CDR2 YYDKDF, per germline (reference sequence). CDR3 region: CATSRESAGKSNQPQHF. The CDR3 nucleotides read TGTGCCACCAGCAGAGAGTCGGCGGGAAAGAGCAATCAGCCCCAGCATTTT.

This chain uses TRBV9 with TRBJ1-2; D gene ambiguous. The CDR3 is 14 amino acids. V was trimmed by 0 bases and J by 2 bases, leaving 8 bases between them. CDR1 and CDR2 from the germline V gene are SGDLS and YYNGEE. The CDR3 region has the DNA TGTGCCAGCAGCGTAGGACAAACGAACTATGGCTACACCTTC. It codes for CASSVGQTNYGYTF.

This clonotype was recorded only once. The chain links TRBV5-4 to TRBJ1-6, with D possibly TRBD1 on 5 matching bases. Trimming removed 5 bases at V and 0 bases at J, with 18 bases between. The CDR3 totals 18 residues. From germline, CDR1 is SGHNT and CDR2 YYREEE (reference sequence). Here the CDR3 reads CASRSEQGVSSYNSPLHF. The CDR3, as DNA: TGTGCCAGCAGATCTGAACAAGGGGTGAGCTCCTATAATTCACCCCTCCACTTT.

CDR3 coding DNA: TGTGCCACCAGCGGAACACCGAACACCGGGGAGCTGTTTTTT. It codes for CATSGTPNTGELFF. V usage is TRBV15 and J usage is TRBJ2-2; no definite D call. The CDR3 is 14 amino acids. V shed 5 bases and J shed 0 bases, with 7 bases lying between them. Germline CDR1 is LNHNV and CDR2 is YYDKDF (reference sequence).

The chain has TRBV2 and TRBJ1-2; TRBD1 might be the D (6 bases). CDR3 length: 13 amino acids. Trimming removed 6 bases from V and 9 bases from J, with 17 bases in between. The germline V gene has CDR1 SNHLY and CDR2 FYNNEI. CDR3 loop: CASRQGYMDRYTF. The DNA of the CDR3 is TGTGCCAGCAGACAGGGATACATGGATCGCTACACCTTC.

The V call is TRBV7-9, the J call TRBJ1-2; maybe TRBD1 (6 bases). Per the germline V gene, CDR1 is SEHNR and CDR2 is FQNEAQ (reference sequence). The CDR3 runs 14 residues. The germline V and J ends were trimmed by 1 base and 3 bases, with 9 bases remaining between them. The CDR3 DNA is TGTGCCAGCAGCTTAGGCAGGGGAGACTATGGCTACACCTTC. Protein product: CASSLGRGDYGYTF.

The chain recombines TRBV4-1 with TRBJ1-6; D is unclear. V was trimmed by 7 bases and J by 6 bases, leaving 10 bases between them. CDR1 is MGHRA, CDR2 YSYEKL, per germline. The CDR3 is 13 residues long. CDR3 nucleotide sequence: TGCGCCAGCAAGAATTTTGGTAATTCACCCCTCCACTTT. Translating gives CASKNFGNSPLHF.

This chain joins TRBV30 and TRBJ2-3; 12 bases map to TRBD2. Per the germline V gene, CDR1 is GTSNPN and CDR2 is SVGIG (reference sequence). V shed 0 bases and J 6 bases; nucleotides not matched to a gene: 1. CDR3 size: 14 residues. CDR3 residues: CAWSVGTSGDTQYF. CDR3 in DNA: TGTGCCTGGAGTGTAGGGACTAGCGGGGATACGCAGTATTTT.

The chain is built from TRBV4-2 and TRBJ2-7; D unresolved. The V gene lost 2 bases and the J gene lost 0 bases, with 8 bases spanning the gap. The CDR3 is 14 amino acids. Germline-derived CDR1 and CDR2 are LGHNA and YNFKEQ. CDR3 loop: CASSQLSVSYEQYF. The CDR3 DNA reads as TGTGCCAGCAGCCAATTGAGTGTCTCCTACGAGCAGTACTTC.

The chain is built from TRBV24-1 and TRBJ2-3, with D hard to call. In germline, CDR1 is KGHDR, CDR2 SFDVKD. The V gene lost 1 base and the J gene lost 4 bases, with 5 bases spanning the gap. This CDR3 comprises 13 residues. This chain's CDR3 is CATSDLWADTQYF. The CDR3 bases are TGTGCCACCAGTGATTTATGGGCAGATACGCAGTATTTT.

This clonotype showed up just a few times. This chain links TRBV6-1 with TRBJ1-2; D gene unclear. V shed 3 bases and J shed 4 bases, with 9 bases lying between them. CDR3 size: 13 residues. Germline V gene lookup returns CDR1 MNHNS and CDR2 SASEGT. The CDR3: CASSDIGFYGYTF. The CDR3 DNA is TGTGCCAGCAGTGATATAGGCTTCTATGGCTACACCTTC.

This clonotype is medium-sized in the sample. This chain uses TRBV2 with TRBJ1-6; D is undetermined. CDR1 is SNHLY, CDR2 FYNNEI, per germline. Trimming cost V 5 bases and J 5 bases, with 10 bases left between them. There are 14 residues in the CDR3. This chain's CDR3 is CASSFGGNNSPLHF. CDR3 nucleotides: TGTGCCAGCAGTTTTGGAGGGAATAATTCACCCCTCCACTTT.

This clonotype was picked up a small number of times. The gene calls are TRBV5-1 and TRBJ1-2; 8 bases are shared with TRBD1. Germline values: CDR1 SGHRS, CDR2 YFSETQ. V lost 4 bases, J lost 6 bases, and 14 bases stayed unmatched. The CDR3 length is 16 residues. The CDR3 bases are TGCGCCAGCAGCCCCTGGGCAGGGGGCCTTTACAATGGCTACACCTTC. Translating gives CASSPWAGGLYNGYTF.

The chain joins TRBV4-2 to TRBJ1-5, with 9 bases identical to TRBD1. CDR1 and CDR2 (germline): LGHNA, YNFKEQ. V was pared by 3 bases and J by 3 bases, with 3 bases of the junction left unmatched. The CDR3 sequence is 15 residues long. The CDR3 here is CASSQGQGNNQPQHF. In nucleotides, the CDR3 is TGTGCCAGCAGCCAGGGACAGGGTAACAATCAGCCCCAGCATTTT.

This clonotype was recorded a few times. This chain connects TRBV7-9 to TRBJ1-2, with 7 bases aligning to TRBD1. Germline CDR1 SEHNR, CDR2 FQNEAQ (reference sequence). The CDR3 is 15 residues long. Losses at the gene ends were 2 bases for V and 4 bases for J; bases not matched to a gene: 7. CDR3 nucleotides: TGTGCCAGCAGCTTAATGGGGACAGTCAGCTATGGCTACACCTTC. This encodes CASSLMGTVSYGYTF.